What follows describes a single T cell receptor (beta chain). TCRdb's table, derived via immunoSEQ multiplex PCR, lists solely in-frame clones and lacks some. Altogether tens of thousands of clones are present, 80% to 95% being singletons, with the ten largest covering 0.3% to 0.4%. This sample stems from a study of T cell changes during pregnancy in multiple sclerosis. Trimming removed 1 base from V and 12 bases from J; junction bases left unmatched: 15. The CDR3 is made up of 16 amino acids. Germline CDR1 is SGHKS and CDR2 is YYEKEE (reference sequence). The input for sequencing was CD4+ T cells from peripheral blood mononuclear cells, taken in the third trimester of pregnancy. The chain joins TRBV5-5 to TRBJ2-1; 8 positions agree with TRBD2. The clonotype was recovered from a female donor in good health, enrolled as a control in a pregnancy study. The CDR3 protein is CASSLLSSGVPLGQFF. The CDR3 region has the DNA TGTGCCAGCAGCTTGCTCAGTAGCGGGGTGCCGCTGGGGCAGTTCTTC. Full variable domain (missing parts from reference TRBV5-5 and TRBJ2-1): DAGVTQSPTHLIKTRGQQVTLRCSPISGHKSVSWYQQVLGQGPQFIFQYYEKEERGRGNFPDRFSARQFPNYSSELNVNALLLGDSALYLCASSLLSSGVPLGQFFGPGTRLTVL.